Below, one TCR beta chain is given with its context. Sequenced by immunoSEQ multiplex PCR; TCRdb stores in-frame clones only, minus some. The data contain approximately 51,000 clones, 70% to 90% of them seen just once; the ten biggest clones take up over 4.5%. These data originate in a study of blood T cell repertoires in COVID-19. The TCR originated in a man aged 35 to 55 with active COVID-19. The sample taken for sequencing was peripheral blood.

CDR3 amino acids: CASSRGTENTEAFF. The CDR3, as DNA: TGTGCCAGCAGTCGCGGGACAGAGAACACTGAAGCTTTCTTT. The genes are TRBV6-5 and TRBJ1-1, with 7 bases fitting TRBD1. The germline CDR1 and CDR2 sequences are MNHEY and SVGAGI. Trimming took 5 bases from V and 1 from J; bases not matched to a gene: 4. CDR3 size: 14 residues.